This T cell receptor (beta chain) was sequenced during a study of blood T cell repertoires in COVID-19. Study details: From the United States, Italy and Spain came samples of acute and convalescent COVID-19.

CDR3 length: 15 amino acids. Germline assignment: CDR1 SGHAT and CDR2 FQNNGV. Trimming took 1 base from V and 8 from J; bases not matched to a gene: 6. The authors' processing: Researchers report that nucleated cell counts were estimated from reference gene primer amplification. The protocol was immunoSEQ multiplex PCR, while the TCRdb copy is restricted to in-frame clones and leaves out a portion. That table furnishes V, J and clone size, whereas the DNA furnished D and trimming. This table holds around 100,000 clones, around nine tenths found once. Sequencing was performed on peripheral blood. The chain couples TRBV11-2 to TRBJ1-4, with 8 nucleotides matching TRBD1. The source is a woman between 45 and 60 years old with COVID-19, enrolled during active disease. The CDR3 region has the DNA TGTGCCAGCAGCTTAGGGAACAGGGGGAAAGAAAAACTGTTTTTT. As protein: CASSLGNRGKEKLFF.